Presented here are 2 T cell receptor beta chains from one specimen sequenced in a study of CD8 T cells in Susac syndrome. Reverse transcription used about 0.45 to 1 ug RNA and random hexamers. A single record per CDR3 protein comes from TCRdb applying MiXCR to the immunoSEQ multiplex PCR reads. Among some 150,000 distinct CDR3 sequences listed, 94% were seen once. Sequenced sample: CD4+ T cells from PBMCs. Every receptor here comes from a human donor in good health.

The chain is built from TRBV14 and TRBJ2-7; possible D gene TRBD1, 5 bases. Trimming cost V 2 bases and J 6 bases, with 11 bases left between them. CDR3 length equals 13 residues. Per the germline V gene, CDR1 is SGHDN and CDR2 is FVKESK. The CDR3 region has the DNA TGTGCCAGCAGCCAATTCAGGGTAGGCGAGCAGTACTTC. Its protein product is CASSQFRVGEQYF.

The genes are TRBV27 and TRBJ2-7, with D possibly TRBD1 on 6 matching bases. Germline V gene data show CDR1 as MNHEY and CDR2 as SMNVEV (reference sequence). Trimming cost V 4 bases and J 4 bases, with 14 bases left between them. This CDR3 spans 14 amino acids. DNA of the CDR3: TGTGCCAGCAGTTCCAGGGGCATCTCGTACGAGCAGTACTTC. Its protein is CASSSRGISYEQYF.